The present TCR beta chain was sequenced within a study of T cells after yellow fever vaccination. Notes on the study in general: CD4 and CD8 compartments shared a small share of clonotypes. The bulk population could contribute abundant contaminating clonotypes to FACS-sorted repertoires. A weaker secondary response peaked on day 5, the primary on day 15. Clones from primary vaccination mostly reappeared after the booster (approximately 96% CD4, just over 85% CD8).

Germline CDR1 is SGHDN and CDR2 is FVKESK. V dropped 8 bases and J dropped 3 bases, with 8 bases sitting between them. There are 11 residues in the CDR3. TCRdb passed the 5' RACE reads through MiXCR, listing each CDR3 protein once. The sample contains more than 120,000 distinct CDR3 sequences, less than 9.5% of which appear only once. This clonotype showed up many times. The target antigen is unknown. The chain has TRBV14 and TRBJ2-7, with D perhaps matching TRBD1 (6 bases). The clonotype was recovered from a man aged 25-45 years who received the YFV17D yellow fever vaccine. Sequences were derived from CD4+ T cells sorted from PBMCs, sampled 5 days after the yellow fever booster vaccination. In nucleotides, the CDR3 is TGTGCCAGCTCGGACAGCTACGAGCAGTACTTC. Protein product: CASSDSYEQYF. Full variable domain (missing parts from reference TRBV14 and TRBJ2-7): EAGVTQFPSHSVIEKGQTVTLRCDPISGHDNLYWYRRVMGKEIKFLLHFVKESKQDESGMPNNRFLAERTGGTYSTLKVQPAELEDSGVYFCASSDSYEQYFGPGTRLTVT.